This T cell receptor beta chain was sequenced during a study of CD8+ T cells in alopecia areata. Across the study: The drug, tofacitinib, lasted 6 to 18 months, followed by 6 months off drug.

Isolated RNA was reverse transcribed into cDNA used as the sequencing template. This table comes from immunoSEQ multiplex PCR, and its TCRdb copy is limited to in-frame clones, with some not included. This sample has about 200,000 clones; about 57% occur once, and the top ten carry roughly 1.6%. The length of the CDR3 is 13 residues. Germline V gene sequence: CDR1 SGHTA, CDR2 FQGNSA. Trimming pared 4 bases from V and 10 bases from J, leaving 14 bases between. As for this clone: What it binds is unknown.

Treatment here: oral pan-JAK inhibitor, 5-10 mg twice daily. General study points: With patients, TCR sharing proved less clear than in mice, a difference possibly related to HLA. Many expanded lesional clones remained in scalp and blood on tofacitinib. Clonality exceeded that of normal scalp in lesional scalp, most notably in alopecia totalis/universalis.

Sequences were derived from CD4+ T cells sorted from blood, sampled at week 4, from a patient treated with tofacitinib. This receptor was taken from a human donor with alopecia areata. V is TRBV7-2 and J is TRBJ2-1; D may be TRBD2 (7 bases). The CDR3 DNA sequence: TGTGCCAGCAGCTCAAAGGCGGGGGCCGAGCAGTTCTTC. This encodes CASSSKAGAEQFF.